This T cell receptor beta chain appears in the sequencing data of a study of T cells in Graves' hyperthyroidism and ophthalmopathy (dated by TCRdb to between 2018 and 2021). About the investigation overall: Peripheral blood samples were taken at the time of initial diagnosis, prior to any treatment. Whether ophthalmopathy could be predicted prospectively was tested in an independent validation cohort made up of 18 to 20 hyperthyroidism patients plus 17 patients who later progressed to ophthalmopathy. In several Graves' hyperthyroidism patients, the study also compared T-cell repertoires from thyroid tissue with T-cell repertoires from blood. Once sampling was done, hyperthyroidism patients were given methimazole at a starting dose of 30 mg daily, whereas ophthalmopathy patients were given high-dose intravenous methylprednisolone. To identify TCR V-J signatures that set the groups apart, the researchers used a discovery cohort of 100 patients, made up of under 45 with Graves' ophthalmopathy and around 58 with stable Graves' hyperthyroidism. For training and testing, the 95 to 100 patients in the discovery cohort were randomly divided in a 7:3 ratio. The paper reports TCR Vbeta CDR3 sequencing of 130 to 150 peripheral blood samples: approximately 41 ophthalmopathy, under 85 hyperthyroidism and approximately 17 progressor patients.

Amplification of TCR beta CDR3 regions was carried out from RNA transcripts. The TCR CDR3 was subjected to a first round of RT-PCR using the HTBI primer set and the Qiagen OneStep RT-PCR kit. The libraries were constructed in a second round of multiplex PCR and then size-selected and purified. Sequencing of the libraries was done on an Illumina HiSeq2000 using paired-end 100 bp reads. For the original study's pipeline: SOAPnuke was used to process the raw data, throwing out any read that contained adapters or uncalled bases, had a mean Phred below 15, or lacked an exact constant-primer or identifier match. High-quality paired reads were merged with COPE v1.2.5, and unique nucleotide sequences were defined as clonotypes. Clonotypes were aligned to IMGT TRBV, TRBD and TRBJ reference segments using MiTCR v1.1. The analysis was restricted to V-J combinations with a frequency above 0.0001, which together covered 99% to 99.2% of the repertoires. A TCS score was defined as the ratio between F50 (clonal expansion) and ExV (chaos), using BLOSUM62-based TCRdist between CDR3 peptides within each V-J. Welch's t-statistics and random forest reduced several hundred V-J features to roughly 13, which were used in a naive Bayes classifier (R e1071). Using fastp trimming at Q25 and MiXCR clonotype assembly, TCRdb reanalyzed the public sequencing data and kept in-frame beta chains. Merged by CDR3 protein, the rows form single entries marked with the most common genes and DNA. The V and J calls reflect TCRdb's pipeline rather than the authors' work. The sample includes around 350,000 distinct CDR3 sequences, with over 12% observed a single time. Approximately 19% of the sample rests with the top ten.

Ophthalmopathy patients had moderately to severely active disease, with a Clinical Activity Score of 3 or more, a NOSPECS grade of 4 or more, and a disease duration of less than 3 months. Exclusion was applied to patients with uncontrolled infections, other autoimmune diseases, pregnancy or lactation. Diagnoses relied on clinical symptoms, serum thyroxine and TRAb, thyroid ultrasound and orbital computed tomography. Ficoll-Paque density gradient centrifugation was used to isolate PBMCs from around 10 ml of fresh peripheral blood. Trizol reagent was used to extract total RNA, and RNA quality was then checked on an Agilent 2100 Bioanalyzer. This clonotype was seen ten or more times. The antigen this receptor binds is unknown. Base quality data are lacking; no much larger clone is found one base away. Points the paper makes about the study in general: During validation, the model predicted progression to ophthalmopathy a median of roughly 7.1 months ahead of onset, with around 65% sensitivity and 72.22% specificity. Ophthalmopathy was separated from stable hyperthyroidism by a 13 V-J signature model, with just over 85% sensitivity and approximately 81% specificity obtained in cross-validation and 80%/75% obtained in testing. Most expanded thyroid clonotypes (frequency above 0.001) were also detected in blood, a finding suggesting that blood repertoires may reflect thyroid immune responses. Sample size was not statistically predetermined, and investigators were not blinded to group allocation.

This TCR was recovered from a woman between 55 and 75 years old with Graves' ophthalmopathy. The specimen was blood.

The CDR3 protein is CASSEQVRNIQYF. The DNA reads as follows: TGTGCCAGCAGTGAGCAGGTCAGAAACATTCAGTACTTC. The V and J segments used are TRBV12-3 or TRBV12-4 and TRBJ2-4; the D gene cannot be resolved reliably. The germline ends are 11 bases apart after V is trimmed by 5 bases and J by 6 bases. From its cysteine to its phenylalanine, the CDR3 spans 13 amino acids. The kept DNA is CDR3 alone, 39 bases in frame from the first base.